Listed here are 11 T cell receptor beta chains from one sample, sequenced in a study of T cells in Graves' hyperthyroidism and ophthalmopathy. Amplification yielded TCR beta CDR3 regions, with RNA transcripts as the source. HTBI primers drove first-round RT-PCR of the TCR CDR3. TCRdb itself ran the multiplex PCR reads through MiXCR, one entry per CDR3 protein. The top ten hold 7.1% of the sample, which has about 590,000 distinct CDR3 sequences, more than 13% seen once. The material sequenced was blood. These TCRs come from a woman under 30 with Graves' ophthalmopathy.

This clonotype has at least ten counts. The rearrangement joins TRBV11-2 to TRBJ2-2; TRBD2 matches 7 bases. The CDR3 length is 17 residues. V trimming: 3 bases; J trimming: 0 bases; junction bases outside the gene matches: 7. Germline values: CDR1 SGHAT, CDR2 FQNNGV. The CDR3 here is CASSFRAGSSNTGELFF. DNA for the CDR3: TGTGCCAGCAGCTTTAGAGCGGGAAGTTCGAACACCGGGGAGCTGTTTTTT.

This clonotype was counted ten times or more. This rearrangement joins TRBV7-9 to TRBJ2-1; 9 nucleotides agree with TRBD2. The V and J ends lost 4 bases and 8 bases, in that order; junction bases with no gene match: 12. This CDR3 contains 16 residues. Germline V CDR1 and CDR2: SEHNR, FQNEAQ (reference sequence). The CDR3 loop reads CASSSGTSRGLDEQFF. The CDR3 nucleotides are TGTGCCAGCAGCTCAGGGACTAGCAGAGGCCTGGATGAGCAGTTCTTC.

The rearrangement joins TRBV30 to TRBJ2-4, with 16 bases matching TRBD2. V was clipped by 2 bases and J by 2 bases; unmatched bases: 6. Per the germline V gene, CDR1 is GTSNPN and CDR2 is SVGIG (reference sequence). CDR3 size: 18 residues. The CDR3 region has the DNA TGTGCCTGGAGTCTACCGGGACTAGCGGGAGGGCCCAAAAACATTCAGTACTTC. Translation gives CAWSLPGLAGGPKNIQYF. Drawing the rest from reference TRBV30 and TRBJ2-4, the complete variable domain is SQTIHQWPATLVQPVGSPLSLECTVEGTSNPNLYWYRQAAGRGLQLLFYSVGIGQISSEVPQNLSASRPQDRQFILSSKKLLLSDSGFYLCAWSLPGLAGGPKNIQYFGAGTRLSVL.

This clonotype has a handful of counts. The chain combines TRBV6-1 with TRBJ2-1; either TRBD1 or TRBD2 may fit D (5 bases each). The V and J ends lost 3 bases and 6 bases respectively, with 12 bases between them. The germline V gene encodes CDR1 MNHNS and CDR2 SASEGT. CDR3 length equals 14 residues. In nucleotides, the CDR3 is TGTGCCAGCAGTGACCGGGACGGCCGCAATGAGCAGTTCTTC. It is translated as CASSDRDGRNEQFF.

The sample holds a few counts of this clonotype. The chain employs TRBV18 and TRBJ2-3; maybe TRBD2 (6 bases). V dropped 2 bases and J dropped 3 bases, with 15 bases sitting between them. CDR1 is KGHSH, CDR2 LQKENI, per germline. CDR3 length: 16 amino acids. The CDR3 reads CASSPWTMRPTDTQYF. The CDR3 bases are TGTGCCAGCTCACCATGGACTATGAGGCCGACAGATACGCAGTATTTT.

The table lists this clonotype with many counts. The chain links TRBV7-3 to TRBJ1-1; D may be TRBD1 (5 bases). The CDR3 consists of 14 residues. Germline-derived CDR1 and CDR2 are SGHTA and FQGTGA. The V gene lost 2 bases and the J gene lost 4 bases, with 11 bases spanning the gap. CDR3: CASSLGGERTEAFF. CDR3 nucleotides: TGTGCCAGCAGCTTAGGGGGGGAACGCACTGAAGCTTTCTTT.

This clonotype was observed at least ten times. This rearrangement joins TRBV12-3 or TRBV12-4 to TRBJ2-1, with D hard to call. The CDR3 extends over 15 amino acids. V lost 7 bases, J lost 4 bases, and 17 bases lay in between. The CDR3 coding sequence is TGTGCCAGCACTCAGTTTCAGAGACGGTACAATGAGCAGTTCTTC. It codes for CASTQFQRRYNEQFF.

This chain joins TRBV18 and TRBJ1-5, with D possibly matching TRBD1 (5 bases). The CDR3 consists of 16 residues. V lost 0 bases and J 4 bases, leaving 13 bases between the germline ends. Per the germline V gene, CDR1 is KGHSH and CDR2 is LQKENI. CDR3 protein: CASSPPSGTVNQPQHF. For the CDR3, the DNA is TGTGCCAGCTCACCACCGTCAGGGACTGTAAATCAGCCCCAGCATTTT.

This clonotype has at least ten counts. The chain recombines TRBV12-3 or TRBV12-4 with TRBJ1-4, with TRBD1 as a possible D gene (5 bases). Trimming stripped 2 bases from V and 0 bases from J, with 10 bases between. This CDR3 has 16 residues. CDR3 sequence (DNA): TGTGCCAGCAGTTTAACCGACAGAGCAACTAATGAAAAACTGTTTTTT. Its translation is CASSLTDRATNEKLFF.

The genes are TRBV6-2 or TRBV6-3 and TRBJ1-2; D is unclear. The germline CDR1 and CDR2 sequences are MNHEY and SVGEGT. V lost 0 bases and J 6 bases, leaving 17 bases between the germline ends. The CDR3 extends over 16 amino acids. CDR3 DNA sequence: TGTGCCAGCAGTTACTCGAATGTTTTGTGGGGAAATGGCTACACCTTC. Protein product: CASSYSNVLWGNGYTF.

The table lists this clonotype with many counts. The chain has TRBV28 and TRBJ2-6, with D unresolved. The CDR3 has 16 amino acids. The V gene lost 1 base and the J gene lost 4 bases, with 11 bases spanning the gap. Germline V gives CDR1 MDHEN, CDR2 SYDVKM. CDR3 sequence reads: CASSLLSTEGANVLTF. The CDR3 DNA reads TGTGCCAGCAGTTTATTATCGACCGAGGGGGCCAACGTCCTGACTTTC.